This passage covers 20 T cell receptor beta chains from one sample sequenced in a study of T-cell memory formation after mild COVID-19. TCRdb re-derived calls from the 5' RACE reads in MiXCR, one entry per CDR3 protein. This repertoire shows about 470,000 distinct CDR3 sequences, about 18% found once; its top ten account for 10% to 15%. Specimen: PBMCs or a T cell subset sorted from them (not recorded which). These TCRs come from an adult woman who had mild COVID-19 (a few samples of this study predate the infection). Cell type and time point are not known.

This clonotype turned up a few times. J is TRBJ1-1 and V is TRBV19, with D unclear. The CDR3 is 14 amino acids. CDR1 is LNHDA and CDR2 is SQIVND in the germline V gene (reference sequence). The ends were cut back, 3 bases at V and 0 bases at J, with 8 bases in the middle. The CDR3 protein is CASSMAAMNTEAFF. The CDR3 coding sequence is TGTGCCAGTAGTATGGCAGCCATGAACACTGAAGCTTTCTTT. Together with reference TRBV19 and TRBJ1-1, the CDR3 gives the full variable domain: DGGITQSPKYLFRKEGQNVTLSCEQNLNHDAMYWYRQDPGQGLRLIYYSQIVNDFQKGDIAEGYSVSREKKESFPLTVTSAQKNPTAFYLCASSMAAMNTEAFFGQGTRLTVV.

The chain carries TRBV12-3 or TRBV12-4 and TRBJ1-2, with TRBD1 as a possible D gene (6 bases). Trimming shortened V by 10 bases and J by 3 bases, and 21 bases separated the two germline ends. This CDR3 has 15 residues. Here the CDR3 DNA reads TGTGCCATCTCCCCCAGGGGAGGGGGAGACTATGGCTACACCTTC. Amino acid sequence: CAISPRGGGDYGYTF.

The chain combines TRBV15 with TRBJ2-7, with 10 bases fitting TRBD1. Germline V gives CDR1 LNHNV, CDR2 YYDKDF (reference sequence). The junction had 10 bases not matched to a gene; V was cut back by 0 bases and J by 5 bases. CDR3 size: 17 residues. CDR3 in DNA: TGTGCCACCAGCAGAGATCGCGTAGGGACAGGGGACGACGAGCAGTACTTC. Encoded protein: CATSRDRVGTGDDEQYF.

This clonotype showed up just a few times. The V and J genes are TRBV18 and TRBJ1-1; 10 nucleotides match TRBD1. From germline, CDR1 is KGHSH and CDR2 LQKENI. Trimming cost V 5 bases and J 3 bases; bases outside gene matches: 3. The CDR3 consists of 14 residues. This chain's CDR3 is CASSDRGRDTEAFF. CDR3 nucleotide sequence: TGTGCCAGCTCAGACAGGGGGCGCGACACTGAAGCTTTCTTT.

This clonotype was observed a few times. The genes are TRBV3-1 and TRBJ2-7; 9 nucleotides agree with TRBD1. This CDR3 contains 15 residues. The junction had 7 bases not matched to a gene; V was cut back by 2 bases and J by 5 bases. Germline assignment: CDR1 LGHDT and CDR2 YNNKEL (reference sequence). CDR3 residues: CASSQPGTGSNEQYF. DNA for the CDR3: TGTGCCAGCAGCCAACCCGGGACAGGGAGCAACGAGCAGTACTTC.

The CDR3 bases are TGCAGTGCTAGAGATTCCGGGAGGGGGCAGGCCTATGGCTACACCTTC. It specifies CSARDSGRGQAYGYTF. The chain combines TRBV20-1 with TRBJ1-2; 7 nucleotides match TRBD1. CDR1 and CDR2 from the germline V gene are DFQATT and SNEGSKA (reference sequence). The CDR3 length is 16 residues. Trimming at V came to 0 bases and at J to 4 bases, leaving 11 bases not matched to a gene.

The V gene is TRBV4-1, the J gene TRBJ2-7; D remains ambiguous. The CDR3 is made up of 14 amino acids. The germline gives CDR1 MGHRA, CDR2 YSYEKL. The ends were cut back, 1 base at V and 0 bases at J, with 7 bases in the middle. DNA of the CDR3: TGCGCCAGCAGCCAAGGGGTGACCTCCTACGAGCAGTACTTC. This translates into CASSQGVTSYEQYF.

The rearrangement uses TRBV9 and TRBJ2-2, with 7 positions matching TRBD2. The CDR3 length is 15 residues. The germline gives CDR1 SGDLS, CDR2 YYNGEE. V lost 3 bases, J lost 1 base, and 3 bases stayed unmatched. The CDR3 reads CASSGGLENTGELFF. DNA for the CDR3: TGTGCCAGCAGCGGTGGACTAGAGAACACCGGGGAGCTGTTTTTT.

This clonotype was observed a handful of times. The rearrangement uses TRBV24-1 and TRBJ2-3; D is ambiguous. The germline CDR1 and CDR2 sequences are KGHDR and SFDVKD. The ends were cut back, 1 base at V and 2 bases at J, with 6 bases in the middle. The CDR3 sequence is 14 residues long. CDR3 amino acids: CATSDFGSTDTQYF. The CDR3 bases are TGTGCCACCAGTGATTTCGGGTCCACAGATACGCAGTATTTT.

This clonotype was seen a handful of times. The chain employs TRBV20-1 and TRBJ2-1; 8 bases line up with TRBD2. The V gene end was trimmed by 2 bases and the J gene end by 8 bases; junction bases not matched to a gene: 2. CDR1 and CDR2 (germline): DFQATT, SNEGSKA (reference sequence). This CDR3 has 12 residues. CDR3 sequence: CSARLAGYEQFF. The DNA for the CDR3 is TGCAGTGCTAGACTAGCGGGCTATGAGCAGTTCTTC.

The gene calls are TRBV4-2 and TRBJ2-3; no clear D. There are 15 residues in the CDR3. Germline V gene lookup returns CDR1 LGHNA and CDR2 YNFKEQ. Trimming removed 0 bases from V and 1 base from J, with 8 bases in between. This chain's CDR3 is CASSQEGIGTDTQYF. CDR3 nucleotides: TGTGCCAGCAGCCAAGAAGGCATAGGCACAGATACGCAGTATTTT.

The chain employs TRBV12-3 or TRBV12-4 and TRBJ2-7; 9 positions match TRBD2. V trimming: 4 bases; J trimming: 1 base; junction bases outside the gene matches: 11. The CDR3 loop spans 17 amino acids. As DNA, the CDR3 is TGTGCCAGCAGTTCGCAGGCGCCGGGACTAGCTTCCTACGAGCAGTACTTC. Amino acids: CASSSQAPGLASYEQYF.

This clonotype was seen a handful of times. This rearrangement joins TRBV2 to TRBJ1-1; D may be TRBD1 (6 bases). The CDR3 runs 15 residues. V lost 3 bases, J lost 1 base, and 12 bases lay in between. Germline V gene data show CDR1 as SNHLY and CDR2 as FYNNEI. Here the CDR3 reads CASSEEGVSNTEAFF. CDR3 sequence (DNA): TGTGCCAGCAGTGAGGAGGGGGTTTCGAACACTGAAGCTTTCTTT.

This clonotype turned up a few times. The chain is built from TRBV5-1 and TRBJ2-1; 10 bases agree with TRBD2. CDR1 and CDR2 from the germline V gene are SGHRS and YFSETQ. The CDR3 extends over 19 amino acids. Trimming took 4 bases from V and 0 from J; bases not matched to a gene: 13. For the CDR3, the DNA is TGCGCCAGCAGCCCGAGGGCTAGCGGGGGTCCCTACTCCTACAATGAGCAGTTCTTC. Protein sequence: CASSPRASGGPYSYNEQFF. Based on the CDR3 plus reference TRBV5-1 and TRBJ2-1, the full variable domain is KAGVTQTPRYLIKTRGQQVTLSCSPISGHRSVSWYQQTPGQGLQFLFEYFSETQRNKGNFPGRFSGRQFSNSRSEMNVSTLELGDSALYLCASSPRASGGPYSYNEQFFGPGTRLTVL.

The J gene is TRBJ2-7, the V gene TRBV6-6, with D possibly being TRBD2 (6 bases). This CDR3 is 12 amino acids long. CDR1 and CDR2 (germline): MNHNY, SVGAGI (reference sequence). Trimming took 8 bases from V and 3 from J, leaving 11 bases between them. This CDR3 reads CASGTDYYEQYF. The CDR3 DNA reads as TGTGCCAGCGGGACGGACTACTACGAGCAGTACTTC.

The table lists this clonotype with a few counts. The CDR3 coding sequence is TGTGCCACCAGTGATCTAGCGGGAGTCAATGAGCAGTTCTTC. Protein: CATSDLAGVNEQFF. J is TRBJ2-1 and V is TRBV24-1; 10 nucleotides line up with TRBD2. V was clipped by 3 bases and J by 6 bases; unmatched bases: 1. Germline V gives CDR1 KGHDR, CDR2 SFDVKD. The CDR3 is 14 residues long.

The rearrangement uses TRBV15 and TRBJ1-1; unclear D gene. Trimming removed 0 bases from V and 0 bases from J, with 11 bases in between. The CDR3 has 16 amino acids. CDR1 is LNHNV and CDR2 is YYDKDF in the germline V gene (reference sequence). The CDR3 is CATSRDRGSMNTEAFF. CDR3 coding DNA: TGTGCCACCAGCAGAGATCGCGGCAGCATGAACACTGAAGCTTTCTTT.

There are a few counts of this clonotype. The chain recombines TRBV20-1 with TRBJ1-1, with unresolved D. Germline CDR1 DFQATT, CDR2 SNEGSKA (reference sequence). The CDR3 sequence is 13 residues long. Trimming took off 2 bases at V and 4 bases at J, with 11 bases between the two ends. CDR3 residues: CSARSPTSTEAFF. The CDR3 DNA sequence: TGCAGTGCTAGAAGTCCCACGAGCACTGAAGCTTTCTTT.

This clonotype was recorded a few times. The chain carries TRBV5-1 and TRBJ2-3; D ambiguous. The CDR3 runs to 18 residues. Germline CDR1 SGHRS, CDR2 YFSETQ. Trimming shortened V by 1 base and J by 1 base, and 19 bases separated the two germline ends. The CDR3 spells CASSLYNGGIIGTDTQYF. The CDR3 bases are TGCGCCAGCAGCTTGTACAACGGTGGTATTATAGGCACAGATACGCAGTATTTT.

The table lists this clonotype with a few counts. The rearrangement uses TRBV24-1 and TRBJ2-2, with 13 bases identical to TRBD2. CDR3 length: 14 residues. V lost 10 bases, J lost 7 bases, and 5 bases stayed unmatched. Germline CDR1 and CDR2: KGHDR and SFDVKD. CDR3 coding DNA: TGTGCCACGGGGACTAGCGGGAATGTCGGGGAGCTGTTTTTT. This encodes CATGTSGNVGELFF.